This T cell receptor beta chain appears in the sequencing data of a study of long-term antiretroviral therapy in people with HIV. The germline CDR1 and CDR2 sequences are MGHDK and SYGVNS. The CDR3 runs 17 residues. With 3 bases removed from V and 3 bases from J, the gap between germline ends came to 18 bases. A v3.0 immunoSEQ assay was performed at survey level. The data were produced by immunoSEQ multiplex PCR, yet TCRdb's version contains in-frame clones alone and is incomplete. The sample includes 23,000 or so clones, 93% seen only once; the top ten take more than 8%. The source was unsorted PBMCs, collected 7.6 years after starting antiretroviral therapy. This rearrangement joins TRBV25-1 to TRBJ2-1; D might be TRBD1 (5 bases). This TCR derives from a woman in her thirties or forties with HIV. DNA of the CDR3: TGTGCCAGCAGTGACGGTACGCAGGGTATAAACTACAATGAGCAGTTCTTC. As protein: CASSDGTQGINYNEQFF.